The entry below describes one T cell receptor (beta chain). This CDR3 has 15 amino acids. Germline lookup yields CDR1 MNHEY and CDR2 SVGAGI. The V gene lost 3 bases and the J gene lost 6 bases, with 15 bases spanning the gap. This entry is derived from a study of T cell changes during pregnancy in multiple sclerosis. The data were produced by immunoSEQ multiplex PCR, yet TCRdb's version contains in-frame clones alone and is incomplete. The sample records nearly 80,000 clones, over 85% being singletons. The sequencing here drew on CD4+ T cells from peripheral blood mononuclear cells, taken before pregnancy. This chain connects TRBV6-5 to TRBJ1-5; no reliable D call. The TCR originated in a female donor with multiple sclerosis, enrolled in a pregnancy study. CDR3 loop: CASSYGGMQGQPQHF. In DNA, the CDR3 is TGTGCCAGCAGTTATGGCGGTATGCAAGGTCAGCCCCAGCATTTT.